Listed below are T cell receptor beta chains from one sample, sequenced in a study of blood T cell repertoires in COVID-19. Clones were read by immunoSEQ multiplex PCR, and TCRdb kept only the in-frame ones, dropping some. This table has about 300,000 clones, 70% to 90% appearing once. The source material was peripheral blood. These receptors all come from a man younger than 35 who had recovered from COVID-19. Both conserved end residues are part of each CDR3. Fields, in order: CDR3 protein, CDR3 DNA, clone size, D gene, V gene, J gene. A D gene is named only where the DNA matches it firmly. Rows may omit the clone size; those that give it use once, few, many or a size class.

cdr3_aa: CASSDSRLEPSFDNEQFF
cdr3_nt: TGCGCCAGCAGCGACAGCCGCCTAGAGCCCAGTTTTGACAATGAGCAGTTCTTC
clone_size: -
d_call: -
v_call: TRBV10-2
j_call: TRBJ2-1

cdr3_aa: CASSYLDTIYF
cdr3_nt: TGTGCCAGCAGTTATCTAGACACCATATATTTT
clone_size: few
d_call: -
v_call: TRBV6-6
j_call: TRBJ1-3

cdr3_aa: CSVRRGSSEKLFF
cdr3_nt: TGCAGCGTTCGAAGGGGGTCTAGTGAAAAACTGTTTTTT
clone_size: -
d_call: -
v_call: TRBV29-1
j_call: TRBJ1-4

cdr3_aa: CASSLAGVGEAFF
cdr3_nt: TGTGCCAGCAGCTTAGCAGGGGTGGGTGAAGCTTTCTTT
clone_size: -
d_call: -
v_call: TRBV7-2
j_call: TRBJ1-1

cdr3_aa: CASSPGTGGVYEQYF
cdr3_nt: TGTGCCAGCAGCCCCGGGACAGGGGGAGTGTACGAGCAGTACTTC
clone_size: -
d_call: TRBD1
v_call: TRBV7-2
j_call: TRBJ2-7

cdr3_aa: CASNIGVENTEAFF
cdr3_nt: TGTGCCAGCAATATAGGGGTAGAGAACACTGAAGCTTTCTTT
clone_size: -
d_call: -
v_call: TRBV9
j_call: TRBJ1-1

cdr3_aa: CASSMITSGTLAKNIQYF
cdr3_nt: TGTGCCAGTAGTATGATAACTAGCGGGACCCTAGCCAAAAACATTCAGTACTTC
clone_size: -
d_call: TRBD2
v_call: TRBV19
j_call: TRBJ2-4

cdr3_aa: CASSYSNRAVWGYTF
cdr3_nt: TGTGCCAGCAGTTATAGTAACAGGGCCGTGTGGGGCTACACCTTC
clone_size: -
d_call: -
v_call: TRBV6-5
j_call: TRBJ1-2

cdr3_aa: CASSVGGDSYNSPLHF
cdr3_nt: TGTGCCAGCAGCGTAGGCGGCGACTCCTATAATTCACCCCTCCACTTT
clone_size: -
d_call: -
v_call: TRBV9
j_call: TRBJ1-6

cdr3_aa: CASSTTGAQETQYF
cdr3_nt: TGTGCCAGCAGTACCACAGGGGCCCAAGAGACCCAGTACTTC
clone_size: -
d_call: TRBD1
v_call: TRBV5-5
j_call: TRBJ2-5

cdr3_aa: CASSELYQETQYF
cdr3_nt: TGCGCCAGCAGTGAGCTGTACCAAGAGACCCAGTACTTC
clone_size: -
d_call: -
v_call: TRBV10-2
j_call: TRBJ2-5

cdr3_aa: CASSFGTGGADTQYF
cdr3_nt: TGTGCCAGCAGCTTCGGGACAGGGGGGGCAGATACGCAGTATTTT
clone_size: once
d_call: TRBD1
v_call: TRBV7-6
j_call: TRBJ2-3

cdr3_aa: CASSQDRGQGAPSTEAFF
cdr3_nt: TGCGCCAGCAGCCAAGATCGGGGACAGGGGGCGCCGAGCACTGAAGCTTTCTTT
clone_size: -
d_call: TRBD1
v_call: TRBV4-3
j_call: TRBJ1-1

cdr3_aa: CASSPGGPHIEQYF
cdr3_nt: TGTGCCAGCAGCCCCGGGGGACCCCATATAGAGCAGTACTTC
clone_size: -
d_call: -
v_call: TRBV6-2/TRBV6-3
j_call: TRBJ2-7

cdr3_aa: CASSLRLDRGFGYTF
cdr3_nt: TGTGCCAGCAGCTTAAGGCTGGACAGGGGTTTTGGCTACACCTTC
clone_size: -
d_call: TRBD1
v_call: TRBV5-5
j_call: TRBJ1-2

cdr3_aa: CASSLTGTGVDTEAFF
cdr3_nt: TGTGCCAGCAGTTTGACCGGGACAGGGGTCGACACTGAAGCTTTCTTT
clone_size: -
d_call: TRBD1
v_call: TRBV27
j_call: TRBJ1-1

cdr3_aa: CASSPTGRGETQYF
cdr3_nt: TGTGCCAGCAGCCCAACGGGCAGGGGGGAGACCCAGTACTTC
clone_size: -
d_call: TRBD1
v_call: TRBV7-3
j_call: TRBJ2-5

cdr3_aa: CASRWGLAASSYNEQFF
cdr3_nt: TGTGCCAGCAGATGGGGACTAGCAGCAAGCTCCTACAATGAGCAGTTCTTC
clone_size: -
d_call: TRBD2
v_call: TRBV7-9
j_call: TRBJ2-1

cdr3_aa: CASSTGEAFF
cdr3_nt: TGTGCCAGCTCTACGGGGGAAGCTTTCTTT
clone_size: -
d_call: -
v_call: TRBV2
j_call: TRBJ1-1